These 21 T cell receptor beta chains share one sample of origin, sequenced in a study of blood T cell repertoires in COVID-19. Produced via immunoSEQ multiplex PCR; TCRdb's table is partial and in-frame only. This sample carries roughly 220,000 clones, 84% of them seen once, and the ten largest clones take just under 20%. Material for sequencing was peripheral blood. The receptors stem from a man in his thirties or forties with active or convalescent COVID-19.

The chain joins TRBV7-8 to TRBJ1-2; 7 bases align to TRBD1. Looked up from germline, CDR1 is SGHVS and CDR2 is FQNEAQ. Losses at the gene ends were 3 bases for V and 6 bases for J; bases not matched to a gene: 4. The CDR3 covers 13 residues. The CDR3 bases are TGTGCCAGCAGCTTCAGGGACAGAGATGGCTACACCTTC. This codes for CASSFRDRDGYTF.

The chain uses TRBV18 and TRBJ1-1, with D possibly matching TRBD1 (6 bases). The CDR3 covers 14 residues. Per the germline V gene, CDR1 is KGHSH and CDR2 is LQKENI. Trimming removed 1 base from V and 6 bases from J, with 12 bases in between. CDR3 sequence reads: CASSPRYEGAEAFF. Here the CDR3 DNA reads TGTGCCAGCTCACCACGGTACGAGGGGGCTGAAGCTTTCTTT. Full variable domain (missing parts from reference TRBV18 and TRBJ1-1): NAGVMQNPRHLVRRRGQEARLRCSPMKGHSHVYWYRQLPEEGLKFMVYLQKENIIDESGMPKERFSAEFPKEGPSILRIQQVVRGDSAAYFCASSPRYEGAEAFFGQGTRLTVV.

V gene TRBV6-6 combines with J gene TRBJ1-2; maybe TRBD1 (6 bases). Trimming shortened V by 8 bases and J by 3 bases, and 19 bases separated the two germline ends. The CDR3 has 15 amino acids. Germline assignment: CDR1 MNHNY and CDR2 SVGAGI (reference sequence). The CDR3 sequence is CASHKTQTGDYGYTF. CDR3 nucleotides: TGTGCCAGCCATAAGACTCAGACAGGTGACTATGGCTACACCTTC.

The chain joins TRBV2 to TRBJ1-1, with D possibly matching TRBD1 (6 bases). Trimming removed 8 bases from V and 0 bases from J, with 10 bases in between. Germline V lookup: CDR1 SNHLY, CDR2 FYNNEI. The CDR3 consists of 13 residues. CDR3: CASVGQMNTEAFF. CDR3 nucleotides: TGTGCCAGCGTTGGACAGATGAACACTGAAGCTTTCTTT.

The V call is TRBV6-5, the J call TRBJ2-1; 7 nucleotides align to TRBD1. The germline gives CDR1 MNHEY, CDR2 SVGAGI. The CDR3 is made up of 16 amino acids. With V trimmed by 4 bases and J by 11 bases, 17 bases remained unmatched. Written as DNA, the CDR3 is TGTGCCAGCAGTTCAGGACAGGCACTGACTACAATGAAGCAGTTCTTC. The encoded protein is CASSSGQALTTMKQFF.

This chain links TRBV4-1 with TRBJ1-2, with D perhaps matching TRBD1 (6 bases). Germline assignment: CDR1 MGHRA and CDR2 YSYEKL. The V gene lost 0 bases and the J gene lost 8 bases, with 22 bases spanning the gap. The CDR3 consists of 17 residues. This CDR3 is CASSQDRGNREGRGYTF. For the CDR3, the DNA is TGCGCCAGCAGCCAAGATCGGGGAAACAGGGAGGGTCGGGGCTACACCTTC.

The chain joins TRBV3-1 (or the pseudogene TRBV3-2) to TRBJ2-3; 10 bases agree with TRBD1. J was trimmed by 3 bases and V by 3 bases; bases with no gene match: 3. This CDR3 is 15 amino acids long. Germline assignment: CDR1 LGHDT and CDR2 YNNKEL (reference sequence). CDR3 in amino acids: CASSHDRGQTDTQYF. CDR3 DNA: TGTGCCAGCAGCCACGACAGGGGGCAAACAGATACGCAGTATTTT.

The chain is built from TRBV7-2 and TRBJ1-5; D remains ambiguous. V was pared by 5 bases and J by 4 bases, with 18 bases between. Germline assignment: CDR1 SGHTA and CDR2 FQGNSA. The CDR3 runs to 16 residues. CDR3 sequence: CASSENGASGNQPQHF. The DNA for the CDR3 is TGTGCCAGCAGCGAGAACGGTGCGTCGGGGAATCAGCCCCAGCATTTT.

V usage is TRBV30 and J usage is TRBJ1-5; TRBD1 is a possible D gene (5 bases). The CDR3 is 13 residues long. Germline V CDR1 and CDR2: GTSNPN, SVGIG (reference sequence). V gave up 8 bases and J gave up 5 bases, with 16 bases separating them. The CDR3 bases are TGTGCCGGCATTGGGGGGTTGGATCAGCCCCAGCATTTT. Translation: CAGIGGLDQPQHF.

V gene TRBV11-2 combines with J gene TRBJ2-2, with TRBD1 matching over 8 bases. Germline values: CDR1 SGHAT, CDR2 FQNNGV. The CDR3 is 15 amino acids. V gave up 1 base and J gave up 7 bases; unmatched junction bases: 5. CDR3 sequence: CASSLAGGKGGELFF. Written as DNA, the CDR3 is TGTGCCAGCAGCTTAGCAGGGGGCAAGGGCGGGGAGCTGTTTTTT.

The chain is built from TRBV6-2 or TRBV6-3 and TRBJ1-5; TRBD1 is a possible D gene (5 bases). The CDR3 consists of 16 residues. The V end was cut by 6 bases, the J end by 1 base, with 16 bases between. Germline lookup yields CDR1 MNHEY and CDR2 SVGEGT. CDR3 in DNA: TGTGCCAGCAGCCCTTTGGGGGGATGGAGCAATCAGCCCCAGCATTTT. Its protein product is CASSPLGGWSNQPQHF.

J is TRBJ1-5 and V is TRBV19; perhaps TRBD1 as D (6 bases). The CDR3 runs 15 residues. V lost 7 bases, J lost 0 bases, and 13 bases lay in between. Germline CDR1 is LNHDA and CDR2 is SQIVND (reference sequence). In DNA, the CDR3 is TGTGCCAGTAAAGGGGGAGGGAATAGCAATCAGCCCCAGCATTTT. Its protein is CASKGGGNSNQPQHF.

This clone was seen a handful of times. J is TRBJ1-1 and V is TRBV6-2 or TRBV6-3; 7 bases are shared with TRBD1. CDR1 MNHEY and CDR2 SVGEGT come from the germline V gene. The CDR3 consists of 15 residues. Trimming at V came to 3 bases and at J to 5 bases, leaving 9 bases not matched to a gene. The CDR3 coding sequence is TGTGCCAGCAGTTATCCGGGACAGAAGCCTACTGAAGCTTTCTTT. This encodes CASSYPGQKPTEAFF.

V gene TRBV12-3 or TRBV12-4 combines with J gene TRBJ2-1, with D tentatively TRBD1 (5 bases). The CDR3 covers 13 residues. The V end was cut by 5 bases, the J end by 6 bases, with 11 bases between. CDR3 sequence: CASSGVRGNEQFF. DNA of the CDR3: TGTGCCAGCAGTGGTGTTAGGGGCAATGAGCAGTTCTTC.

This clone was found many times. This CDR3 is CASSLVQSWSPLHF. CDR3 coding DNA: TGTGCCAGCAGCCTCGTACAGAGTTGGTCACCCCTCCACTTT. The V gene is TRBV6-5, the J gene TRBJ1-6; no reliable D call. The V gene's germline CDR1 is MNHEY and CDR2 SVGAGI. The CDR3 has 14 residues. Trimming stripped 6 bases from V and 10 bases from J, with 16 bases between.

CDR3 loop: CASSFNNRVNEQFF. CDR3 sequence (DNA): TGTGCCAGCAGCTTTAACAACAGGGTAAATGAGCAGTTCTTC. This sequence joins TRBV7-2 and TRBJ2-1; tentatively, D is TRBD1 (6 bases). CDR1 is SGHTA and CDR2 is FQGNSA in the germline V gene. The CDR3 contains 14 residues. The V end was cut by 3 bases, the J end by 7 bases, with 13 bases between.

CDR3: CASSLQAPSEYTDTQYF. CDR3 DNA: TGCGCCAGCAGCCTACAAGCCCCAAGCGAATACACAGATACGCAGTATTTT. V and J are TRBV5-1 and TRBJ2-3; no clear D. Germline assignment: CDR1 SGHRS and CDR2 YFSETQ. The germline V and J ends were trimmed by 4 bases and 2 bases, with 20 bases remaining between them. The CDR3 covers 17 residues.

This rearrangement joins TRBV27 to TRBJ2-3, with a tentative D call TRBD2 (6 bases). V lost 7 bases and J lost 3, with 17 bases in between. The CDR3 has 15 residues. Germline CDR1 MNHEY, CDR2 SMNVEV (reference sequence). Here the CDR3 DNA reads TGTGCCAGCATTGTTTCGGCGGGGAGTACAGATACGCAGTATTTT. Its translation: CASIVSAGSTDTQYF.

This clone was observed a few times. The gene calls are TRBV28 and TRBJ2-7, with D perhaps matching TRBD2 (6 bases). Trimming removed 1 base at V and 3 bases at J, with 10 bases between. CDR3 length: 14 amino acids. The V gene's germline CDR1 is MDHEN and CDR2 SYDVKM. CDR3: CASSLSHGSYEQYF. In nucleotides, the CDR3 is TGTGCCAGCAGTTTATCCCACGGGAGCTACGAGCAGTACTTC.

The chain links TRBV4-1 to TRBJ1-3; TRBD1 aligns across 7 bases. Trimming removed 0 bases from V and 5 bases from J; junction bases left unmatched: 4. The CDR3 length is 15 residues. In germline, CDR1 is MGHRA, CDR2 YSYEKL. CDR3 sequence reads: CASSQDRGIRNTIYF. CDR3 sequence (DNA): TGCGCCAGCAGCCAAGACAGGGGGATTAGAAACACCATATATTTT.

The chain links TRBV6-2 or TRBV6-3 to TRBJ2-7; a possible D gene is TRBD2 (5 bases). The germline V and J ends were trimmed by 3 bases and 2 bases, with 11 bases remaining between them. The CDR3 covers 14 residues. Germline CDR1 MNHEY, CDR2 SVGEGT. CDR3 sequence reads: CASSYEERTYEQYF. CDR3 nucleotide sequence: TGTGCCAGCAGTTATGAGGAGCGGACCTACGAGCAGTACTTC.